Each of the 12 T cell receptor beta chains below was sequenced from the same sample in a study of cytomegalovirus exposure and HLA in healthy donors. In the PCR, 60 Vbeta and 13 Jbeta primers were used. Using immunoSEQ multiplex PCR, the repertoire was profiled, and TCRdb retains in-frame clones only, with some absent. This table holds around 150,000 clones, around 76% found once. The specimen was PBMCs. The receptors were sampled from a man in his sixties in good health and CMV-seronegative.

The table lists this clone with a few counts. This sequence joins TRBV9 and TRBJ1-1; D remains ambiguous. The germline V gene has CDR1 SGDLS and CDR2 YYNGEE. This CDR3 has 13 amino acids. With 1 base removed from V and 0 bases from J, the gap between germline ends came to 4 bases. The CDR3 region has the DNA TGTGCCAGCAGCGTACAAATGAACACTGAAGCTTTCTTT. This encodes CASSVQMNTEAFF.

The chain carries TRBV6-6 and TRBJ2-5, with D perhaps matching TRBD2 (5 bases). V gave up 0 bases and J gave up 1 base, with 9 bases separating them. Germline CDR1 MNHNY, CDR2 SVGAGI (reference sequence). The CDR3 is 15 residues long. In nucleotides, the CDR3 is TGTGCCAGCAGTTACTCGAACCGGGGCCAAGAGACCCAGTACTTC. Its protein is CASSYSNRGQETQYF.

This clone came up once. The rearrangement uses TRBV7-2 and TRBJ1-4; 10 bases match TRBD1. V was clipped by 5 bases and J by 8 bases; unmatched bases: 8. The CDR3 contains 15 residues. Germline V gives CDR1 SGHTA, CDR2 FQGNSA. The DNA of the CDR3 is TGTGCCAGCAGCCCAAGACAGGGGGCGGACGAAAAACTGTTTTTT. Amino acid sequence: CASSPRQGADEKLFF.

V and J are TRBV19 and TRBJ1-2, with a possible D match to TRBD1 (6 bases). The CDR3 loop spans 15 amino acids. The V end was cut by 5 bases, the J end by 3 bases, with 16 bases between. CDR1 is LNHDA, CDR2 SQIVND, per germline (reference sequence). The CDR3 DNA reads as TGTGCCAGTAGTTTCGAGAAACAGGGATACTATGGCTACACCTTC. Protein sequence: CASSFEKQGYYGYTF.

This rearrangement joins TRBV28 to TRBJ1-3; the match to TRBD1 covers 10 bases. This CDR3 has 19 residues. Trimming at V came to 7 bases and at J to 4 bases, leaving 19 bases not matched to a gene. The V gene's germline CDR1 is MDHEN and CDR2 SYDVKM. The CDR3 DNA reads TGTGCCAGCATGGGGGGTGCGATCGGGACAGGGGTCTGGGGAAACACCATATATTTT. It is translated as CASMGGAIGTGVWGNTIYF.

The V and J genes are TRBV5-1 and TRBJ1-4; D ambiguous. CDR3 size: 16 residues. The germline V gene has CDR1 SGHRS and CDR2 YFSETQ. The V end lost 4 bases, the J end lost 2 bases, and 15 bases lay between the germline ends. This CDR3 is CASSPTGSITNEKLFF. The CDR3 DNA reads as TGCGCCAGCAGCCCCACGGGGTCGATCACTAATGAAAAACTGTTTTTT.

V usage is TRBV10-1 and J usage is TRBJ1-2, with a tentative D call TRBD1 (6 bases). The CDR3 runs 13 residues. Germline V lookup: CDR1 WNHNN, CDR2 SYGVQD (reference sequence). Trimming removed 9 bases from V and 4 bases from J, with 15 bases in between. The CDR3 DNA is TGCGCCAGTTCCCCGGGACAACCCTATGGCTACACCTTC. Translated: CASSPGQPYGYTF.

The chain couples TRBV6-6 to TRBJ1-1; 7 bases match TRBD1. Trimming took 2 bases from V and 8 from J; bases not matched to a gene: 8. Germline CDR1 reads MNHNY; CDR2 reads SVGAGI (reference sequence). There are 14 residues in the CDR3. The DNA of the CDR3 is TGTGCCAGCAGTTACAACGGTCAGGGACAGGAAGCTTTCTTT. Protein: CASSYNGQGQEAFF.

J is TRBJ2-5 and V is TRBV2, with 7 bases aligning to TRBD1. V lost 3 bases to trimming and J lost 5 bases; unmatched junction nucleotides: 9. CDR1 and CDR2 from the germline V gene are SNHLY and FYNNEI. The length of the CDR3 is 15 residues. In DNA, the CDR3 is TGTGCCAGCAGTGACTGGGCGACAGGGCCGGAGACCCAGTACTTC. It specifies CASSDWATGPETQYF.

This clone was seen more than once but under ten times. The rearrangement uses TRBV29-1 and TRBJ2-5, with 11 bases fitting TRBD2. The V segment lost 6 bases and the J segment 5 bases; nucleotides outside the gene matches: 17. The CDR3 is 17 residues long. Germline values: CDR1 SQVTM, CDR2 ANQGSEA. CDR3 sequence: CSVQAMGLAVERETQYF. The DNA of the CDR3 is TGCAGCGTACAAGCCATGGGACTAGCGGTCGAGAGGGAGACCCAGTACTTC.

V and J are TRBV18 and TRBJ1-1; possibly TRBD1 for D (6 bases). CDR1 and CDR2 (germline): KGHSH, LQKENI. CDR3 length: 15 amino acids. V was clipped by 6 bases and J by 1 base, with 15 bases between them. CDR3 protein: CASSSSTGKNTEAFF. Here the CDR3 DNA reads TGTGCCAGCTCGTCCTCCACAGGGAAGAACACTGAAGCTTTCTTT.

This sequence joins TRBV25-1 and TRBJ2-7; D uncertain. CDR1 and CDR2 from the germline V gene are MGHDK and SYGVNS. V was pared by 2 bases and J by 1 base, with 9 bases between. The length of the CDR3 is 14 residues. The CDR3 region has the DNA TGTGCCAGCAGTGAAAACCCCCGGTCCTACGAGCAGTACTTC. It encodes CASSENPRSYEQYF.